This T cell receptor (beta chain) is drawn from a study of cytomegalovirus exposure and HLA in healthy donors (dated by TCRdb to about 2017). Background on the whole study: An earlier analysis of approximately 550 of the donors reported more than 250 Gb of sequence data and some 120 million unique TCR beta sequences from around 200 million T cells. The number of typed donors differed by locus: about 620-640 for A, B, C, DRB1 and DQB1; some 540 for DQA1; around 580 for DPA1; and roughly 490 for DPB1. In a later analysis, previously published TCR beta repertoires from several hundred donors were re-analyzed and high-resolution HLA genotyping was added so that TCR occurrence patterns could be studied. An early release that covered 640 HLA-typed donors contained approximately 300 gigabases of sequencing data and 70 million to 100 million unique TCR sequences. A handful of DR-DQ haplotypes were treated as single units for association and clustering because of strong linkage in the cohort. In the later analysis, no new phenotypic data were used to find candidate immune exposures; instead, reliance was placed on TCR beta sequences and their occurrence across donors. An earlier analysis of approximately 640 of the donors applied high-throughput TCR beta sequencing to assess whether each TCR beta V gene segment acted as functional or pseudogenic. All discovery cohort repertoires had been generated on a single sequencing platform. Alongside the repertoire data, information on donor age, sex, ethnicity and CMV serostatus was compiled. Both class I and class II loci were covered by HLA typing, at four-digit resolution. To predict cytomegalovirus infection status, the study combined high-throughput TCR immunosequencing, statistical association of individual TCRs with disease status, and machine learning. Among 300 to 450 genotyped donors of the cohort, an average of approximately 230,000 unique TCR beta nucleotide sequences were sequenced per donor, roughly 20% of them non-productive. Genome-wide SNP genotypes for about 65% of the 666 donors were used in a later genetic analysis, which treated that subset as a discovery cohort. Of the roughly 400 genotyped donors, less than 90% were placed in the genetic ancestry cluster associated with self-reported Caucasian donors. The study profiled the T cell repertoires of 550 to 700 subjects by immunosequencing and related them to cytomegalovirus serostatus. The study was designed to test whether signatures of past pathogen exposure could be identified by cataloging public T cell receptors. In addition to the first cohort of 666 subjects, a separate validation cohort of 120 different subjects was used.

The library was prepared using the immunoSEQ multiplex PCR assay. For the multiplex PCR, a mixture combining 60 forward primers for TCR Vbeta segments and 13 reverse primers for TCR Jbeta segments was used. The CDR3 region of rearranged TCR beta genes was amplified from genomic DNA by a multiplex PCR assay. The amplified TCR beta libraries were sequenced on the Illumina HiSeq System as 87-base-pair reads. In the source study's methods: In a later analysis, some 80 million unique TCR beta chains were counted across the 650 to 700 repertoires, and about 10 million of these chains were shared by at least two donors. Raw reads were error-corrected and collapsed into unique sequences by a nearest-neighbor algorithm in which closely related sequences were merged to remove PCR and sequencing errors. To assign V, D and J gene segments, CDR3 sequences were aligned to IMGT reference sequences. For a sequence to be retained, at least a six-nucleotide match to both a V gene segment and a J gene segment was required. Rearrangements were called productive when the CDR3 lacked stop codons and stayed in frame with V and J; all others were non-productive. Following IMGT convention, CDR3 was defined as the stretch from the second conserved V-encoded cysteine up to the conserved J-encoded phenylalanine. The earlier analysis of some 600 of the donors excluded sequences that lacked an unambiguous match to a single V gene segment. In an earlier analysis of a few hundred of the donors, V segments were called functional above 56.7% productive rearrangements and were called segregating when the between-donor standard deviation exceeded 5%. A statistical classification framework was built to diagnose cytomegalovirus status from the catalog of TCR beta chain sequences. A later analysis assigned V and J genes by comparing TCR nucleotide sequences with IMGT/GENE-DB human TR gene sequences. The TCRdist pipeline was used in a later analysis to assign CDR3 sequences and most-parsimonious VDJ recombination scenarios. In a later analysis, each TCR beta chain was defined by its CDR3 amino acid sequence together with its V-gene family, and reads without a unique V-gene family were excluded. In a later analysis, 450 to 600 highly shared, low-generation-probability nucleotide sequences were removed to address suspected cross-contamination and a sequencing artifact. In a later analysis, a clonal expansion index was calculated for each public chain from normalized within-repertoire ranks of inferred template counts. In a later analysis, generation probabilities were computed using a VDJ recombination model fitted to out-of-frame rearrangements, and the results were checked against IGoR. In a later analysis, TCR-TCR, TCR-HLA and TCR-CMV co-occurrence was scored with hypergeometric tests, and a repertoire-size bias correction was applied to TCR pairs. In a later analysis, false discovery rates were estimated by permuting HLA or CMV assignments 20 times. A later analysis grouped co-occurring TCRs with DBSCAN, adding TCRdist sequence similarity when clustering within HLA-allele-positive subsets. For co-occurrence clustering, repertoires with fewer than 30,000 or more than 120,000 public chains were excluded, along with roughly 5 repertoires with anomalous nucleotide sharing. TCRdb mirrors the immuneACCESS table, restricted to in-frame sequences. Some clones are absent from its copies; in checked studies, under half trace to an unresolved V gene, and the reason for the others is unknown. V, J and clone size are those of that table, while D and trimming were read from the DNA. In all, the sample holds 140,000 or so clones, and 75% to 85% of those were seen once. The ten most abundant clones make up over 2% of the sample.

The cohort consisted of more than 650 healthy bone marrow donors. At the time of sampling, every cohort member was nominally healthy, though immune exposures that went unrecorded were likely present. The donor was CMV seropositive and was included in the group of 250 to 300 seropositive cohort members. Each donor provided a peripheral blood sample, and peripheral blood mononuclear cells were used for TCR beta sequencing. The Qiagen DNeasy Blood Extraction Kit was used to extract genomic DNA from the blood cell samples. A note on this clone: What antigen it recognizes has not been identified. Base qualities are not at hand, and no much larger clone is one base apart.

V gives up 7 bases and J gives up 0 bases, and the segment between their germline ends measures 10 bases. The CDR3 runs 14 residues from the cysteine to the phenylalanine. CDR3 DNA only is kept here, 42 bases in frame from base 1. For CDR1 and CDR2, the germline V gene lists SGHVS and FQNEAQ. What the study reported, not specific to this receptor: According to a later genetic analysis, donors in an Asian-associated ancestry cluster had fewer N-insertions in productive TCRs than the approximately 690-donor mean. Assigning TCR associations to individual alleles was difficult when HLA alleles, especially DR and DQ, strongly co-occurred. A group of highly shared sequence variants was considered likely to be a technical artifact of the sequencing pipeline. A later analysis found that TCR association rates varied across HLA loci, with DRB1 alleles showing the most associated TCRs and HLA-C alleles the fewest. Correlated functional status among segregating V segments might reflect linkage disequilibrium, but an unknown experimental factor could not be ruled out. The earlier analysis of around 600 of the donors excluded around 17 rarely observed V segments, including chromosome 9 orphons, because counts were too low. According to a later analysis, parvovirus B19, influenza, CMV and Epstein-Barr virus appeared linked to several top co-occurrence clusters. A total of 164 TCR beta chains were listed by the study as associated with cytomegalovirus. A few of the identified cytomegalovirus-associated TCR beta chains were confirmed in vitro to be specific for cytomegalovirus antigens. The classifier was reported to diagnose cytomegalovirus status with high specificity and sensitivity in both the original cohort and the validation cohort. Because the 87-base-pair reads could not distinguish some IMGT-functional V segments, including TRBV6-2 and TRBV6-3, those segments were excluded. According to the authors, the approach could potentially be generalized to other disease states and immunological phenotypes. For the cohort, immune exposure information was limited to CMV serostatus. V-gene and J-gene trimming of TCR beta chains was associated with a missense DCLRE1C variant in a later genetic analysis, and the association was replicated in an independent cohort. Most CMV-associated TCR beta chains appeared to be HLA-restricted in a later analysis, and the HLA associations seemed to be driven largely by CMV exposure. A later analysis found that HLA-associated TCR beta chains were more clonally expanded and had lower generation probabilities than equally common non-associated chains. In a later analysis, some 17,000 TCR beta sequences were associated with specific HLA alleles at a false discovery rate of 0.05. A further reported finding was that TCR beta sequences accurately predicted the HLA-A and HLA-B alleles for most subjects in the first cohort. In this cohort, only TCR beta chains were sequenced, and detectable features were limited by the absence of alpha or paired-chain data. Presence/absence analyses assumed roughly uniform sequencing depth across donors, an assumption that may not hold. While some public TCRs were present in many individuals, most TCR sequences turned up only very rarely across donors. Broadly in line with IMGT annotations, most TCR beta V segments showed up in productive rearrangements about 87% or about 30% of the time in an earlier analysis of under 700 of the donors. Because HLA typing was missing for some donors at each locus, association tests included only the typed subset.

Sequenced: PBMCs. This chain joins TRBV7-8 to TRBJ1-3; the D segment cannot be called with confidence. This receptor was taken from a young woman in good health and CMV-seropositive. The nucleotides read TGTGCCAGCACCATTGGACTCTCTGGAAACACCATATATTTT. Translation gives CASTIGLSGNTIYF.